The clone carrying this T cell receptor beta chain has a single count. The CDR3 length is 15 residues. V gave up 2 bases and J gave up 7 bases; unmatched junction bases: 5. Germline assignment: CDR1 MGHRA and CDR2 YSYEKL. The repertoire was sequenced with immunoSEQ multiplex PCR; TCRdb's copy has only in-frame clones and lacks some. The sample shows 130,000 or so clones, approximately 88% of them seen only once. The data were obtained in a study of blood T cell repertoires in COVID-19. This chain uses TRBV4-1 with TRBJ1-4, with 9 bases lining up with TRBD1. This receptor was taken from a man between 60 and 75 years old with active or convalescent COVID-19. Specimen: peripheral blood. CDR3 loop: CASSQRGTGSEKLFF. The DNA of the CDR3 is TGCGCCAGCAGCCAACGGGGGACAGGGTCTGAAAAACTGTTTTTT.